These 21 T cell receptor beta chains were sequenced from one sample in a study of shared clonotypes between healthy human individuals (TCRdb year 2020). The library came from the immunoSEQ multiplex PCR assay. The clones in this table, taken by TCRdb from immuneACCESS, are in-frame only. Not every clone is retained; where verified, under half of the shortfall comes from an unresolved V gene, and the cause of the rest is unknown. The sample table shows about 1.1 million clones, and around 78% are seen once. In total, the top ten clones hold approximately 0.56% of the sample. Sequences were obtained from memory CD4+ T cells from PBMCs. What the cell subset or site label conveys for this sample: CD45RA-negative fraction. These TCRs come from a man between 18 and 35 years old in good health. Some clones in this sample may be carry-over from other donors' samples.

This clone was counted only a few times. The chain has TRBV18 and TRBJ2-3; 10 bases map to TRBD2. Germline loops: CDR1 KGHSH, CDR2 LQKENI. This CDR3 is built from 17 residues. V was pared by 1 base and J by 5 bases, with 9 bases of the junction left unmatched. As DNA, the CDR3 is TGTGCCAGCTCACCACGGCCAGCGGGAGGGTTGGGAGATACGCAGTATTTT. It specifies CASSPRPAGGLGDTQYF.

The chain employs TRBV6-1 and TRBJ2-7; 8 bases agree with TRBD2. The CDR3 has 18 amino acids. Per germline, CDR1 MNHNS and CDR2 SASEGT. J was trimmed by 6 bases and V by 0 bases; bases with no gene match: 16. The CDR3 sequence is CASSEALAGSGGPREQYF. The CDR3 DNA is TGTGCCAGCAGTGAAGCCTTAGCCGGGTCGGGAGGGCCTCGCGAGCAGTACTTC.

The V call is TRBV10-3, the J call TRBJ1-1; D gene unclear. Germline CDR1 is ENHRY and CDR2 is SYGVKD. Between the trimmed V and J ends, which lost 10 bases and 3 bases, there was a span of 9 bases. This CDR3 has 11 residues. CDR3 sequence: CATRADTEAFF. Written as DNA, the CDR3 is TGTGCCACCCGGGCCGACACTGAAGCTTTCTTT.

V usage is TRBV4-1 and J usage is TRBJ2-1, with D possibly matching TRBD2 (6 bases). V was pared by 1 base and J by 12 bases, with 19 bases between. The germline V gene encodes CDR1 MGHRA and CDR2 YSYEKL. The CDR3 covers 15 residues. The CDR3 DNA follows: TGCGCCAGCAGCCAAGGGCTAGCGAACTCTTGGGCGCAGTTCTTC. Translating it yields CASSQGLANSWAQFF.

The chain links TRBV7-2 to TRBJ2-5; 10 bases fit TRBD1. The CDR3 contains 19 residues. The germline CDR1 and CDR2 sequences are SGHTA and FQGNSA. Trimming at V came to 5 bases and at J to 4 bases, leaving 19 bases not matched to a gene. The DNA of the CDR3 is TGTGCCAGCAGCCTCAAAGGAGCCCAGGGACAGGGGTTTCGAGAGACCCAGTACTTC. It is translated as CASSLKGAQGQGFRETQYF.

This clone was observed a handful of times. The V gene is TRBV28, the J gene TRBJ1-4; TRBD1 matches at 9 bases. Trimming took 5 bases from V and 1 from J; bases not matched to a gene: 5. Germline V gives CDR1 MDHEN, CDR2 SYDVKM. This CDR3 comprises 16 residues. In DNA form, the CDR3 reads TGTGCCAGCAGTGGGGCGGGACAGGGAACTAATGAAAAACTGTTTTTT. Amino acids: CASSGAGQGTNEKLFF. Full variable domain (outside the CDR3, taken from reference TRBV28 and TRBJ1-4): DVKVTQSSRYLVKRTGEKVFLECVQDMDHENMFWYRQDPGLGLRLIYFSYDVKMKEKGDIPEGYSVSREKKERFSLILESASTNQTSMYLCASSGAGQGTNEKLFFGSGTQLSVL.

V and J are TRBV10-3 and TRBJ2-5, with D uncertain. CDR1 and CDR2 (germline): ENHRY, SYGVKD. The CDR3 consists of 13 residues. The germline V and J ends were trimmed by 3 bases and 4 bases, with 9 bases remaining between them. CDR3 nucleotides: TGTGCCATCAGTGACGGGCGAGGAGAGACCCAGTACTTC. This gives the protein CAISDGRGETQYF.

The chain has TRBV6-6 and TRBJ2-5; D is unresolved. The V gene lost 8 bases and the J gene lost 4 bases, with 17 bases spanning the gap. CDR3 length equals 14 residues. Germline V gene data show CDR1 as MNHNY and CDR2 as SVGAGI (reference sequence). This chain's CDR3 is CASGSGGFGETQYF. The CDR3 nucleotides read TGTGCCAGCGGGTCCGGTGGGTTTGGAGAGACCCAGTACTTC.

In regard to this clone: The sample contains more than one DNA sequence encoding this CDR3. The chain couples TRBV4-1 to TRBJ2-6; no clear D. V was clipped by 0 bases and J by 1 base, with 1 base between them. Looked up from germline, CDR1 is MGHRA and CDR2 is YSYEKL. This CDR3 is built from 14 residues. The CDR3 reads CASSQDSGANVLTF. DNA for the CDR3: TGCGCCAGCAGCCAAGATTCTGGGGCCAACGTCCTGACTTTC.

In nucleotides, the CDR3 is TGTGCCAGCAGCTTCCGACTAGCGGGCACAGATACGCAGTATTTT. Its protein product is CASSFRLAGTDTQYF. The chain employs TRBV7-2 and TRBJ2-3; 9 bases map to TRBD2. The germline V gene has CDR1 SGHTA and CDR2 FQGNSA. Losses at the gene ends were 3 bases for V and 1 base for J; bases not matched to a gene: 2. The CDR3 loop spans 15 amino acids. Together with reference TRBV7-2 and TRBJ2-3, the CDR3 gives the full variable domain: GAGVSQSPSNKVTEKGKDVELRCDPISGHTALYWYRQSLGQGLEFLIYFQGNSAPDKSGLPSDRFSAERTGGSVSTLTIQRTQQEDSAVYLCASSFRLAGTDTQYFGPGTRLTVL.

This chain connects TRBV4-1 to TRBJ2-2; weak D call: TRBD2 (6 bases). V was pared by 8 bases and J by 0 bases, with 22 bases between. Germline CDR1 is MGHRA and CDR2 is YSYEKL. This CDR3 has 18 amino acids. The CDR3 nucleotides are TGCGCCAGCTCCCCCGTACCAACTAGCCTAGCGAACACCGGGGAGCTGTTTTTT. Translation gives CASSPVPTSLANTGELFF.

The genes are TRBV7-8 and TRBJ2-5; TRBD2 matches 14 bases. The CDR3 extends over 14 amino acids. Germline V gene sequence: CDR1 SGHVS, CDR2 FQNEAQ. Trimming took 7 bases from V and 9 from J; bases not matched to a gene: 7. CDR3 coding DNA: TGTGCCAGCACAGACGGACTAGCGGGAGGCCCCCAGTACTTC. This gives the protein CASTDGLAGGPQYF.

The rearrangement links TRBV28 to TRBJ1-5; the D gene is possibly TRBD1 (5 bases). In germline, CDR1 is MDHEN, CDR2 SYDVKM. V was clipped by 6 bases and J by 2 bases, with 8 bases between them. This CDR3 has 13 amino acids. The CDR3 is CASSQQGNQPQHF. The CDR3 DNA reads as TGTGCCAGCAGCCAACAGGGCAATCAGCCCCAGCATTTT.

The CDR3 reads CASSQDRGADTQYF. In DNA form, the CDR3 reads TGTGCCAGCAGCCAAGACCGGGGAGCAGATACGCAGTATTTT. The V gene is TRBV4-2, the J gene TRBJ2-3; D is perhaps TRBD2 (5 bases). CDR3 length: 14 residues. Trimming shortened V by 0 bases and J by 4 bases, and 8 bases separated the two germline ends. The V gene's germline CDR1 is LGHNA and CDR2 YNFKEQ.

The table lists this clone with a few counts. This rearrangement joins TRBV7-2 to TRBJ1-1, with D possibly TRBD1 on 5 matching bases. Germline CDR1 is SGHTA and CDR2 is FQGNSA. The V end lost 1 base, the J end lost 6 bases, and 12 bases lay between the germline ends. This CDR3 spans 14 amino acids. CDR3 loop: CASSLVEGRAEAFF. CDR3 bases: TGTGCCAGCAGCTTAGTGGAGGGGAGGGCTGAAGCTTTCTTT.

The V and J genes are TRBV11-1 and TRBJ1-1, with TRBD1 identical over 10 bases. The V segment lost 1 base and the J segment 4 bases; nucleotides outside the gene matches: 3. The V gene's germline CDR1 is SGHAT and CDR2 FQDESV (reference sequence). This CDR3 has 15 amino acids. The CDR3 DNA reads TGTGCCAGCAGCTTAGTCGGACAGGGGGGCACTGAAGCTTTCTTT. This gives the protein CASSLVGQGGTEAFF.

This clone has ten or more counts. The CDR3 sequence is CASIGSGYSNQPQHF. The CDR3 region has the DNA TGTGCCAGCATAGGGTCCGGATATAGCAATCAGCCCCAGCATTTT. The chain joins TRBV6-1 to TRBJ1-5; D is unclear. The CDR3 runs to 15 residues. The V and J ends lost 7 bases and 0 bases respectively, with 13 bases between them. CDR1 and CDR2 (germline): MNHNS, SASEGT.

A word on this clone: This clone may be a read error of a much larger clone one base away. The rearrangement joins TRBV6-1 to TRBJ1-4; D is possibly TRBD1 (5 bases). Germline V lookup: CDR1 MNHNS, CDR2 SASEGT. V lost 10 bases and J lost 1, with 7 bases in between. The length of the CDR3 is 12 residues. The CDR3 DNA is TGTGCCACCGGGGGAACTAATGAAAAACTGTTTTTT. Translated, it gives CATGGTNEKLFF.

The chain recombines TRBV2 with TRBJ2-7, with a possible D match to TRBD2 (5 bases). The CDR3 sequence is 15 residues long. The V end lost 3 bases, the J end lost 1 base, and 13 bases lay between the germline ends. CDR1 SNHLY and CDR2 FYNNEI come from the germline V gene. CDR3 loop: CASSEYGLPSYEQYF. The CDR3 bases are TGTGCCAGCAGTGAGTATGGACTGCCTTCCTACGAGCAGTACTTC. Filled out from reference TRBV2 and TRBJ2-7, the complete variable domain reads EPEVTQTPSHQVTQMGQEVILRCVPISNHLYFYWYRQILGQKVEFLVSFYNNEISEKSEIFDDQFSVERPDGSNFTLKIRSTKLEDSAMYFCASSEYGLPSYEQYFGPGTRLTVT.

The rearrangement joins TRBV4-1 to TRBJ2-3; 11 bases are a match to TRBD2. J lost 10 bases, V lost 0 bases, and 6 bases had no gene match. Germline lookup yields CDR1 MGHRA and CDR2 YSYEKL. The CDR3 spans 15 residues. For the CDR3, the DNA is TGCGCCAGCAGCCAAGACACTAGCGGGAGTTCTGCGCAGTATTTT. Its protein is CASSQDTSGSSAQYF.

This clone was counted only a few times. The chain combines TRBV28 with TRBJ2-1; 9 bases align to TRBD2. Per germline, CDR1 MDHEN and CDR2 SYDVKM. V dropped 3 bases and J dropped 6; count of bases not matched to a gene: 6. The CDR3 length is 15 residues. In DNA form, the CDR3 reads TGTGCCAGCAGTTTTGGGAGAGCGGGGGGCAATGAGCAGTTCTTC. Translating it yields CASSFGRAGGNEQFF.